This passage covers 29 T cell receptor beta chains from one sample sequenced in a study of blood T cell repertoires in COVID-19 (TCRdb year 2020). Receptor amplification or capture employed the immunoSEQ multiplex PCR assay. The table comes from immuneACCESS by way of TCRdb, which keeps in-frame sequences with V and J called. Part of the clones is missing from these tables; in studies checked, under half for an unresolved V gene and the rest for unknown reasons. The sample table holds about 51,000 clones, of which roughly 84% were seen once. The ten biggest clones cover around 6.5% of the sample. The sequenced material came from peripheral blood. The source is a man aged 50 to 60 with active COVID-19.

This chain connects TRBV4-2 to TRBJ2-7, with a possible D match to TRBD1 (6 bases). V gave up 0 bases and J gave up 3 bases, with 18 bases separating them. Germline CDR1 and CDR2: LGHNA and YNFKEQ. CDR3 length: 17 amino acids. The CDR3 DNA reads as TGTGCCAGCAGCCAAGATGGAGCCGGGACAAAAGGCTACGAGCAGTACTTC. Its protein is CASSQDGAGTKGYEQYF.

The V call is TRBV7-9, the J call TRBJ2-7; D remains unclear. Per the germline V gene, CDR1 is SEHNR and CDR2 is FQNEAQ (reference sequence). This CDR3 spans 12 amino acids. Trimming pared 4 bases from V and 0 bases from J, leaving 4 bases between. The CDR3 nucleotides read TGTGCCAGCAGCTCGAGCTCCTACGAGCAGTACTTC. It codes for CASSSSSYEQYF.

V usage is TRBV18 and J usage is TRBJ2-1; the D is unclear. V lost 2 bases to trimming and J lost 6 bases, with 14 bases between them. CDR1 is KGHSH, CDR2 LQKENI, per germline. The CDR3 runs to 15 residues. The CDR3, as DNA: TGTGCCAGCTCACCATCGGCGGCTTCGATCAATGAGCAGTTCTTC. It specifies CASSPSAASINEQFF.

The gene calls are TRBV10-3 and TRBJ2-5; 10 positions agree with TRBD2. CDR3 length equals 15 residues. From germline, CDR1 is ENHRY and CDR2 SYGVKD. V dropped 5 bases and J dropped 0; count of bases not matched to a gene: 3. CDR3 region: CAISRLAGDQETQYF. For the CDR3, the DNA is TGTGCCATCAGTCGGCTAGCGGGGGACCAAGAGACCCAGTACTTC.

V is TRBV15 and J is TRBJ2-3; possibly TRBD2 for D (7 bases). The CDR3 loop spans 16 amino acids. The germline V and J ends were trimmed by 1 base and 3 bases, with 14 bases remaining between them. CDR1 and CDR2 (germline): LNHNV, YYDKDF (reference sequence). Here the CDR3 DNA reads TGTGCCACCAGCAGAGGAGGGGGGGGAGTTACAGATACGCAGTATTTT. Amino acids: CATSRGGGGVTDTQYF.

This clone was detected only once. The chain links TRBV5-6 to TRBJ1-2; maybe TRBD1 (5 bases). With 0 bases removed from V and 10 bases from J, the gap between germline ends came to 16 bases. This CDR3 is 14 amino acids long. The germline V gene has CDR1 SGHDT and CDR2 YYEEEE. In DNA form, the CDR3 reads TGTGCCAGCAGCTTGGAGGGACTTACGTTCATCTACACCTTC. Translating gives CASSLEGLTFIYTF.

The CDR3 nucleotides are TGCGCCAGCAGCCAGACGGGACTAGCGGGAGGCGACCGGAGGATCCAGTACTTC. Translated: CASSQTGLAGGDRRIQYF. The chain uses TRBV4-1 and TRBJ2-5; 15 nucleotides agree with TRBD2. With V trimmed by 3 bases and J by 10 bases, 15 bases remained unmatched. In germline, CDR1 is MGHRA, CDR2 YSYEKL. The CDR3 sequence is 18 residues long.

This clone was picked up a small number of times. The chain uses TRBV7-9 and TRBJ1-6; D may be TRBD1 (6 bases). The CDR3 has 17 amino acids. V gave up 3 bases and J gave up 0 bases, with 12 bases separating them. The V gene's germline CDR1 is SEHNR and CDR2 FQNEAQ (reference sequence). CDR3 loop: CASSLGQQSSYNSPLHF. As DNA, the CDR3 is TGTGCCAGCAGCTTGGGACAACAGAGCTCCTATAATTCACCCCTCCACTTT. The entire variable domain, with the rest obtained from reference TRBV7-9 and TRBJ1-6, is as follows: DTGVSQNPRHKITKRGQNVTFRCDPISEHNRLYWYRQTLGQGPEFLTYFQNEAQLEKSRLLSDRFSAERPKGSFSTLEIQRTEQGDSAMYLCASSLGQQSSYNSPLHFGNGTRLTVT.

The genes are TRBV7-9 and TRBJ2-7, with 12 bases aligning to TRBD2. CDR1 and CDR2 from the germline V gene are SEHNR and FQNEAQ (reference sequence). The CDR3 has 15 amino acids. Losses at the gene ends were 3 bases for V and 4 bases for J; bases not matched to a gene: 4. In nucleotides, the CDR3 is TGTGCCAGCAGCTTTTGGACTAGCGGGACATACGAGCAGTACTTC. Protein: CASSFWTSGTYEQYF.

This clone was recorded only once. V usage is TRBV6-6 and J usage is TRBJ2-2; tentatively, D is TRBD2 (6 bases). In germline, CDR1 is MNHNY, CDR2 SVGAGI (reference sequence). Deletions cut 8 bases from V and 7 bases from J, with 26 bases between. The CDR3 runs to 17 residues. The DNA for the CDR3 is TGTGCCAGCTGTCCTGTAATTTGGGGTCGGGGGAACGGGGAGCTGTTTTTT. It is translated as CASCPVIWGRGNGELFF.

The chain combines TRBV5-5 with TRBJ2-1, with 9 bases identical to TRBD2. In germline, CDR1 is SGHKS, CDR2 YYEKEE (reference sequence). CDR3 size: 19 residues. V dropped 4 bases and J dropped 2; count of bases not matched to a gene: 16. The CDR3 nucleotides are TGTGCCAGCAGCCGGCAAGGGGGTAGCGGGGGCCACACCTACAATGAGCAGTTCTTC. Protein product: CASSRQGGSGGHTYNEQFF.

In DNA, the CDR3 is TGTGCCAGCAGCCCAATGTGGCAGAGGAATTCACCCCTCCACTTT. As protein: CASSPMWQRNSPLHF. This chain connects TRBV9 to TRBJ1-6; D is ambiguous. CDR3 length: 15 amino acids. Trimming removed 4 bases at V and 7 bases at J, with 15 bases between. The germline gives CDR1 SGDLS, CDR2 YYNGEE.

The chain combines TRBV10-1 with TRBJ2-1; TRBD2 aligns across 8 bases. The length of the CDR3 is 19 residues. The germline CDR1 and CDR2 sequences are WNHNN and SYGVQD (reference sequence). The V gene end was trimmed by 1 base and the J gene end by 3 bases; junction bases not matched to a gene: 14. Here the CDR3 reads CASSEFFSGTSTHYNEQFF. CDR3 nucleotides: TGCGCCAGCAGTGAGTTCTTTAGCGGGACTTCGACTCACTACAATGAGCAGTTCTTC.

The CDR3 region has the DNA TGTGCCAGTAGCGACAGGGCGACCCTCCGGGGCAATCAGCCCCAGCATTTT. This codes for CASSDRATLRGNQPQHF. The rearrangement links TRBV19 to TRBJ1-5; 7 positions match TRBD1. The CDR3 runs 17 residues. After removal of 6 bases from V and 2 bases from J, the junction contained 13 bases not matched to a gene. CDR1 LNHDA and CDR2 SQIVND come from the germline V gene (reference sequence). Filled out from reference TRBV19 and TRBJ1-5, the complete variable domain reads DGGITQSPKYLFRKEGQNVTLSCEQNLNHDAMYWYRQDPGQGLRLIYYSQIVNDFQKGDIAEGYSVSREKKESFPLTVTSAQKNPTAFYLCASSDRATLRGNQPQHFGDGTRLSIL.

CDR3 nucleotide sequence: TGTGCCACCAGCAGACTCGAGGCGGGAGACATTCAGTACTTC. Translation gives CATSRLEAGDIQYF. J is TRBJ2-4 and V is TRBV15, with 7 bases matching TRBD2. The CDR3 is 14 residues long. In germline, CDR1 is LNHNV, CDR2 YYDKDF (reference sequence). V lost 2 bases to trimming and J lost 8 bases; unmatched junction nucleotides: 6.

This chain uses TRBV2 with TRBJ2-7, with 9 bases matching TRBD2. CDR3 size: 14 residues. Germline trimming cut 0 bases from V and 3 bases from J; bases unmatched to any gene: 0. The germline V gene has CDR1 SNHLY and CDR2 FYNNEI. The CDR3 sequence is CASSEARGGYEQYF. CDR3 DNA sequence: TGTGCCAGCAGTGAAGCGCGGGGGGGCTACGAGCAGTACTTC.

By proportion, this clone is medium-sized (0.01 to 0.1%). The V gene is TRBV6-2 or TRBV6-3, the J gene TRBJ2-3; 10 bases are a match to TRBD1. The germline gives CDR1 MNHEY, CDR2 SVGEGT. The CDR3 totals 16 residues. The trim removed 5 bases at V and 6 bases at J, leaving 11 bases unmatched. CDR3 in DNA: TGTGCCAGCAGTGACCGGGACAGGGGACCCTCGGATACGCAGTATTTT. Translation gives CASSDRDRGPSDTQYF.

The chain is built from TRBV7-9 and TRBJ2-7, with 8 bases fitting TRBD2. The CDR3 is 14 amino acids. Losses at the gene ends were 11 bases for V and 0 bases for J; bases not matched to a gene: 9. Germline V gives CDR1 SEHNR, CDR2 FQNEAQ (reference sequence). The CDR3 coding sequence is TGTGCCGGGGCAGCGGGGGCCATCTCCTACGAGCAGTACTTC. This sequence encodes CAGAAGAISYEQYF.

This clone was counted once. The chain combines TRBV5-1 with TRBJ2-7; 7 bases map to TRBD1. Germline V CDR1 and CDR2: SGHRS, YFSETQ. The CDR3 is 14 amino acids. V dropped 3 bases and J dropped 3; count of bases not matched to a gene: 6. CDR3 residues: CASSSLRDSYEQYF. In nucleotides, the CDR3 is TGCGCCAGCAGCTCCCTCCGGGACAGCTACGAGCAGTACTTC.

At least ten counts were recorded for this clone. The chain is built from TRBV23-1 and TRBJ1-5; D may be TRBD1 (5 bases). TRBV23-1 is known as an ORF, though its function is uncertain. Trimming removed 4 bases from V and 1 base from J, with 17 bases in between. CDR3 length: 17 residues. Here the CDR3 DNA reads TGCGCCAGCAGTCTCGAGGACAACCACGGGAGCAATCAGCCCCAGCATTTT. This gives the protein CASSLEDNHGSNQPQHF.

The V and J genes are TRBV7-8 and TRBJ1-4; 10 bases match TRBD1. With 1 base clipped from V and 7 bases from J, the junction kept 6 bases outside the gene matches. This CDR3 has 16 amino acids. Germline V gene sequence: CDR1 SGHVS, CDR2 FQNEAQ. Here the CDR3 DNA reads TGTGCCAGCAGCTTAGGGCGGACAGGGGGTGGTGAAAAACTGTTTTTT. Its protein product is CASSLGRTGGGEKLFF.

The gene calls are TRBV2 and TRBJ1-2; tentative D call: TRBD1 (6 bases). The length of the CDR3 is 14 residues. The V gene lost 8 bases and the J gene lost 5 bases, with 18 bases spanning the gap. CDR1 and CDR2 from the germline V gene are SNHLY and FYNNEI. CDR3 DNA: TGTGCCAGCTCCATGACAGGCGGATGGTATGGCTACACCTTC. It specifies CASSMTGGWYGYTF.

This clone was detected only a few times. The V and J genes are TRBV11-2 and TRBJ2-7, with TRBD1 matching over 7 bases. The V segment lost 6 bases and the J segment 4 bases; nucleotides outside the gene matches: 3. CDR1 SGHAT and CDR2 FQNNGV come from the germline V gene. This CDR3 spans 12 amino acids. The CDR3 loop reads CASRRQGYEQYF. The DNA for the CDR3 is TGTGCCAGCAGGAGACAGGGATACGAGCAGTACTTC.

The chain joins TRBV12-3 or TRBV12-4 to TRBJ2-7; tentatively, D is TRBD2 (6 bases). This CDR3 contains 13 residues. V was trimmed by 3 bases and J by 3 bases, leaving 9 bases between them. The CDR3 loop reads CASSLDGSYEQYF. CDR3 nucleotide sequence: TGTGCCAGCAGTTTGGACGGGAGCTACGAGCAGTACTTC.

V usage is TRBV11-2 and J usage is TRBJ2-7; 8 bases agree with TRBD1. V trimming: 4 bases; J trimming: 6 bases; junction bases outside the gene matches: 5. Germline lookup yields CDR1 SGHAT and CDR2 FQNNGV. CDR3 length: 13 amino acids. The CDR3 sequence: CASSYGTGSEQYF. CDR3 nucleotide sequence: TGTGCCAGCAGCTACGGGACAGGATCCGAGCAGTACTTC. The whole variable domain, remainder taken from reference TRBV11-2 and TRBJ2-7, is EAGVAQSPRYKIIEKRQSVAFWCNPISGHATLYWYQQILGQGPKLLIQFQNNGVVDDSQLPKDRFSAERLKGVDSTLKIQPAKLEDSAVYLCASSYGTGSEQYFGPGTRLTVT.

The chain has TRBV5-1 and TRBJ2-1; D is unresolved. Trimming left V 0 bases short and J 7 bases short, with 23 bases between. This CDR3 is built from 18 residues. Germline CDR1 reads SGHRS; CDR2 reads YFSETQ. CDR3 sequence (DNA): TGCGCCAGCAGCTTGGCCCCCGCCGCGACTGGAAAGGATAATGAGCAGTTCTTC. It is translated as CASSLAPAATGKDNEQFF. Filled out from reference TRBV5-1 and TRBJ2-1, the complete variable domain reads KAGVTQTPRYLIKTRGQQVTLSCSPISGHRSVSWYQQTPGQGLQFLFEYFSETQRNKGNFPGRFSGRQFSNSRSEMNVSTLELGDSALYLCASSLAPAATGKDNEQFFGPGTRLTVL.

The chain uses TRBV30 and TRBJ1-2; D ambiguous. Trimming left V 6 bases short and J 6 bases short, with 23 bases between. Germline-derived CDR1 and CDR2 are GTSNPN and SVGIG (reference sequence). The CDR3 consists of 15 residues. The CDR3 DNA follows: TGTGCCTGCGACCGGGAGACGGAGGCCTCCCATGGCTACACCTTC. Protein sequence: CACDRETEASHGYTF.

This clone came up once. The rearrangement joins TRBV10-3 to TRBJ2-5; 7 bases fit TRBD1. Germline CDR1 is ENHRY and CDR2 is SYGVKD. The CDR3 covers 11 residues. J gave up 7 bases and V 11 bases, and 7 bases lay outside the gene matches. The CDR3 region is CAARQGWTQYF. In DNA, the CDR3 is TGTGCCGCCCGACAGGGATGGACCCAGTACTTC.

V and J are TRBV29-1 and TRBJ2-1, with 8 positions matching TRBD2. Germline CDR1 SQVTM, CDR2 ANQGSEA. Losses at the gene ends were 4 bases for V and 6 bases for J; bases not matched to a gene: 8. The CDR3 extends over 14 amino acids. CDR3 loop: CSVVYSTSGNEQFF. CDR3 nucleotide sequence: TGCAGCGTTGTCTACTCTACTAGCGGCAATGAGCAGTTCTTC.